A single sample gave rise to the 24 T cell receptor beta chains below, sequenced in a study of cytomegalovirus exposure and HLA in healthy donors. Amplification used 60 Vbeta primers and 13 Jbeta primers. Generated by immunoSEQ multiplex PCR, the TCRdb table keeps only in-frame clones and is missing some. The sample lists 150,000 or so clones, roughly 80% occurring once. Sequences were obtained from PBMCs. All receptors come from a man aged 35-49 years in good health and CMV-seropositive.

The J gene is TRBJ1-1, the V gene TRBV5-5; TRBD1 aligns across 9 bases. There are 15 residues in the CDR3. The junction had 9 bases not matched to a gene; V was cut back by 4 bases and J by 5 bases. Germline V gives CDR1 SGHKS, CDR2 YYEKEE (reference sequence). DNA of the CDR3: TGTGCCAGCAGCCCCGGTCAGACAGGGGGAACTGAAGCTTTCTTT. Protein product: CASSPGQTGGTEAFF.

The chain employs TRBV28 and TRBJ1-5; 7 nucleotides match TRBD1. V lost 8 bases and J lost 0; bases outside the gene matches: 7. There are 15 residues in the CDR3. Germline V gene sequence: CDR1 MDHEN, CDR2 SYDVKM. The CDR3 coding sequence is TGTGCCAGCGAGGGGGCTCGATATAGCAATCAGCCCCAGCATTTT. Translating gives CASEGARYSNQPQHF.

This chain connects TRBV28 to TRBJ1-1, with D perhaps matching TRBD1 (6 bases). The V end lost 10 bases, the J end lost 3 bases, and 12 bases lay between the germline ends. The V gene's germline CDR1 is MDHEN and CDR2 SYDVKM. The CDR3 spans 12 residues. CDR3 sequence reads: CATRGAHTEAFF. The DNA of the CDR3 is TGTGCCACCCGGGGGGCGCACACTGAAGCTTTCTTT.

The V gene is TRBV5-1, the J gene TRBJ2-4; 14 bases are a match to TRBD2. V lost 4 bases and J lost 1; bases outside the gene matches: 19. CDR1 is SGHRS and CDR2 is YFSETQ in the germline V gene. CDR3 length: 22 amino acids. The chain's CDR3 is CASSVGWLGTSGSQGAKNIQYF. The DNA of the CDR3 is TGCGCCAGCAGCGTAGGATGGCTCGGGACTAGCGGGAGCCAGGGGGCCAAAAACATTCAGTACTTC.

This rearrangement joins TRBV9 to TRBJ1-3; 8 positions agree with TRBD1. The CDR3 totals 15 residues. V lost 4 bases and J lost 4; bases outside the gene matches: 7. Per the germline V gene, CDR1 is SGDLS and CDR2 is YYNGEE. CDR3 DNA: TGTGCCAGCAGCCAAATGGACAGGGCCGGAAACACCATATATTTT. It translates to CASSQMDRAGNTIYF.

V and J are TRBV30 and TRBJ1-1; D is perhaps TRBD1 (5 bases). The CDR3 runs to 15 residues. Trimming cost V 3 bases and J 8 bases, with 22 bases left between them. The V gene's germline CDR1 is GTSNPN and CDR2 SVGIG (reference sequence). The CDR3 reads CAWSLGGLRKNEAFF. The CDR3 DNA sequence: TGTGCCTGGAGCCTGGGGGGACTCCGTAAAAACGAAGCTTTCTTT.

This sequence joins TRBV27 and TRBJ1-1; the D is unclear. CDR1 and CDR2 from the germline V gene are MNHEY and SMNVEV (reference sequence). Trimming stripped 5 bases from V and 0 bases from J, with 16 bases between. There are 16 residues in the CDR3. CDR3 region: CASSRAGIGMNTEAFF. The CDR3 nucleotides read TGTGCCAGCAGTCGGGCGGGGATCGGAATGAACACTGAAGCTTTCTTT.

The genes are TRBV10-3 and TRBJ1-3; 8 bases match TRBD1. Germline CDR1 and CDR2: ENHRY and SYGVKD. The V segment lost 6 bases and the J segment 4 bases; nucleotides outside the gene matches: 5. This CDR3 has 14 residues. DNA for the CDR3: TGTGCCATCAGCCGACAGGGGCTCGGAAACACCATATATTTT. Its protein is CAISRQGLGNTIYF.

The chain has TRBV5-1 and TRBJ1-3; no definite D call. This CDR3 comprises 13 residues. Between the trimmed V and J ends, which lost 4 bases and 4 bases, there was a span of 9 bases. Per germline, CDR1 SGHRS and CDR2 YFSETQ. This chain's CDR3 is CASSPSQGNTIYF. CDR3 DNA: TGCGCCAGCAGCCCATCACAGGGAAACACCATATATTTT.

This sequence joins TRBV7-3 and TRBJ2-3, with TRBD2 matching 11 bases. J was trimmed by 0 bases and V by 5 bases; bases with no gene match: 4. The CDR3 extends over 16 amino acids. Germline-derived CDR1 and CDR2 are SGHTA and FQGTGA. The CDR3 DNA follows: TGTGCCAGCAGCCCAGGGACTAGCGGAAGCACAGATACGCAGTATTTT. This encodes CASSPGTSGSTDTQYF.

This chain links TRBV4-1 with TRBJ2-7; D may be TRBD1 (9 bases). The CDR3 has 17 amino acids. Germline CDR1 MGHRA, CDR2 YSYEKL. The V end lost 1 base, the J end lost 3 bases, and 19 bases lay between the germline ends. CDR3 in DNA: TGCGCCAGCAGCCAAGCCCCGGGAGGGACAGGGATCTACGAGCAGTACTTC. It yields the protein CASSQAPGGTGIYEQYF.

J is TRBJ1-2 and V is TRBV20-1, with unresolved D. V was shortened by 8 bases and J by 3 bases, with 10 bases between the two germline ends. CDR1 and CDR2 (germline): DFQATT, SNEGSKA (reference sequence). The CDR3 has 11 amino acids. CDR3 coding DNA: TGCAGTAGCGCGGGCGACTATGGCTACACCTTC. Protein sequence: CSSAGDYGYTF.

The V call is TRBV15, the J call TRBJ2-1; TRBD2 agrees at 12 bases. Per the germline V gene, CDR1 is LNHNV and CDR2 is YYDKDF (reference sequence). Unmatched junction bases numbered 6, after V lost 0 bases and J lost 0 bases. The CDR3 covers 19 residues. This CDR3 reads CATSRERLAGVGSYNEQFF. The CDR3 DNA reads TGTGCCACCAGCAGAGAGAGACTAGCGGGAGTCGGCTCCTACAATGAGCAGTTCTTC.

The chain couples TRBV27 to TRBJ2-5; D perhaps matches TRBD2 (6 bases). Germline lookup yields CDR1 MNHEY and CDR2 SMNVEV (reference sequence). V was clipped by 3 bases and J by 5 bases, with 10 bases between them. The CDR3 has 13 residues. In nucleotides, the CDR3 is TGTGCCAGCAGTTTCCGGGGAGGCGAGACCCAGTACTTC. This gives the protein CASSFRGGETQYF.

The rearrangement joins TRBV5-6 to TRBJ1-6; possibly TRBD1 for D (6 bases). V lost 0 bases and J lost 7, with 17 bases in between. Germline V gene data show CDR1 as SGHDT and CDR2 as YYEEEE. The length of the CDR3 is 17 residues. The CDR3 sequence: CASSLDGSPRGNSPLHF. The CDR3 DNA sequence: TGTGCCAGCAGCTTGGACGGCAGCCCAAGGGGGAATTCACCCCTCCACTTT.

The genes are TRBV11-2 and TRBJ2-3; 9 bases are a match to TRBD2. CDR1 SGHAT and CDR2 FQNNGV come from the germline V gene. This CDR3 contains 16 residues. Trimming took 5 bases from V and 3 from J; bases not matched to a gene: 9. For the CDR3, the DNA is TGTGCCAGCAGCCCCTATTGGCGGGAGGGGACAGATACGCAGTATTTT. Translating it yields CASSPYWREGTDTQYF. Using reference TRBV11-2 and TRBJ2-3 for the parts outside the CDR3, the full variable domain is EAGVAQSPRYKIIEKRQSVAFWCNPISGHATLYWYQQILGQGPKLLIQFQNNGVVDDSQLPKDRFSAERLKGVDSTLKIQPAKLEDSAVYLCASSPYWREGTDTQYFGPGTRLTVL.

The chain uses TRBV29-1 and TRBJ1-1; 8 nucleotides line up with TRBD1. The CDR3 extends over 15 amino acids. The V and J ends lost 0 bases and 4 bases, in that order; junction bases with no gene match: 7. Germline CDR1 is SQVTM and CDR2 is ANQGSEA. The CDR3 sequence is CSVEDPDREVTEAFF. Here the CDR3 DNA reads TGCAGCGTTGAAGATCCGGACAGGGAGGTCACTGAAGCTTTCTTT.

The rearrangement joins TRBV19 to TRBJ2-3; TRBD2 is a possible D gene (5 bases). This CDR3 is built from 15 residues. With 7 bases removed from V and 2 bases from J, the gap between germline ends came to 16 bases. Germline lookup yields CDR1 LNHDA and CDR2 SQIVND (reference sequence). DNA of the CDR3: TGTGCCAGTACCGTCGGGGAGTCCCACACAGATACGCAGTATTTT. It encodes CASTVGESHTDTQYF.

The chain employs TRBV5-1 and TRBJ2-4, with unresolved D. The germline gives CDR1 SGHRS, CDR2 YFSETQ. This CDR3 has 16 amino acids. Trimming stripped 0 bases from V and 5 bases from J, with 15 bases between. The CDR3 nucleotides are TGCGCCAGCAGCTTGGGCCGGAACATAGCTCAAAACATTCAGTACTTC. This sequence encodes CASSLGRNIAQNIQYF. The full variable domain, rest sourced from reference TRBV5-1 and TRBJ2-4, is KAGVTQTPRYLIKTRGQQVTLSCSPISGHRSVSWYQQTPGQGLQFLFEYFSETQRNKGNFPGRFSGRQFSNSRSEMNVSTLELGDSALYLCASSLGRNIAQNIQYFGAGTRLSVL.

This clone showed up just once. The chain has TRBV4-2 and TRBJ2-2; TRBD2 might be the D (5 bases). V lost 0 bases and J lost 6, with 17 bases in between. Germline CDR1 is LGHNA and CDR2 is YNFKEQ. The CDR3 totals 17 residues. The CDR3 region is CASSQDGSAQVAGELFF. In DNA form, the CDR3 reads TGTGCCAGCAGCCAAGACGGTAGCGCCCAGGTCGCCGGGGAGCTGTTTTTT.

This chain links TRBV29-1 with TRBJ2-3, with 7 bases fitting TRBD2. Germline trimming cut 8 bases from V and 1 base from J; bases unmatched to any gene: 9. The CDR3 runs 14 residues. Looked up from germline, CDR1 is SQVTM and CDR2 is ANQGSEA. Written as DNA, the CDR3 is TGCAGCCCACGAGGCGGGAGAGGCACAGATACGCAGTATTTT. Encoded protein: CSPRGGRGTDTQYF.

This clone was seen only a few times. The genes are TRBV10-1 and TRBJ2-5; perhaps TRBD1 as D (5 bases). Germline values: CDR1 WNHNN, CDR2 SYGVQD (reference sequence). The CDR3 contains 14 residues. With 6 bases removed from V and 7 bases from J, the gap between germline ends came to 18 bases. CDR3 residues: CASSGDPPRGTQYF. Here the CDR3 DNA reads TGCGCCAGCAGCGGAGACCCCCCAAGGGGGACCCAGTACTTC.

This chain links TRBV7-9 with TRBJ1-2; 7 bases are shared with TRBD1. Germline V gene lookup returns CDR1 SEHNR and CDR2 FQNEAQ (reference sequence). Trimming at V came to 1 base and at J to 6 bases, leaving 14 bases not matched to a gene. This CDR3 comprises 17 residues. This CDR3 reads CASSLDRGKGAQNGYTF. CDR3 sequence (DNA): TGTGCCAGCAGCTTAGATCGGGGTAAGGGGGCGCAGAATGGCTACACCTTC.

The V call is TRBV7-4, the J call TRBJ1-5; D is perhaps TRBD1 (6 bases). CDR1 is SGHVT and CDR2 is SQSDAQ in the germline V gene. Trimming shortened V by 6 bases and J by 7 bases, and 13 bases separated the two germline ends. This CDR3 comprises 13 residues. Here the CDR3 DNA reads TGTGCCAGCAGAGGGGGAGCCGGCCAGCCCCAGCATTTT. This sequence encodes CASRGGAGQPQHF.